These 17 T cell receptor beta chains share one sample of origin, sequenced in a study of siplizumab effects on memory and regulatory T cells. TCRdb's copy holds only in-frame clones and misses some; the assay was immunoSEQ multiplex PCR. The repertoire holds some 100,000 clones, 94% seen once, with under 0.65% in the top ten. Sequencing input: Tregs sorted from blood. The source of these receptors is a human donor in good health.

CDR3 sequence: CAWTNGPLGEQYF. DNA for the CDR3: TGTGCCTGGACGAACGGACCATTGGGGGAGCAGTACTTC. The genes are TRBV30 and TRBJ2-7; D is unresolved. Germline V lookup: CDR1 GTSNPN, CDR2 SVGIG (reference sequence). V gave up 4 bases and J gave up 7 bases, with 17 bases separating them. The CDR3 totals 13 residues.

The chain combines TRBV30 with TRBJ2-2, with D possibly TRBD1 on 6 matching bases. There are 14 residues in the CDR3. The germline V gene encodes CDR1 GTSNPN and CDR2 SVGIG (reference sequence). The V gene lost 5 bases and the J gene lost 1 base, with 11 bases spanning the gap. The CDR3 bases are TGTGCCTGGGGGCCGGGACAGAACACCGGGGAGCTGTTTTTT. This codes for CAWGPGQNTGELFF.

The genes are TRBV6-6 and TRBJ1-2; tentative D call: TRBD1 (5 bases). This CDR3 is built from 13 residues. Trimming stripped 2 bases from V and 6 bases from J, with 10 bases between. Germline CDR1 and CDR2: MNHNY and SVGAGI (reference sequence). This CDR3 is CASSYGAGDGYTF. CDR3 sequence (DNA): TGTGCCAGCAGTTACGGGGCGGGGGATGGCTACACCTTC.

This sequence joins TRBV19 and TRBJ2-1, with D uncertain. V lost 5 bases, J lost 10 bases, and 12 bases lay in between. The germline V gene encodes CDR1 LNHDA and CDR2 SQIVND (reference sequence). The CDR3 has 12 residues. The CDR3 loop reads CASSRLLGEQFF. For the CDR3, the DNA is TGTGCCAGTAGTCGACTTCTCGGGGAGCAGTTCTTC.

This chain connects TRBV5-4 to TRBJ2-2; TRBD1 matches at 7 bases. CDR1 and CDR2 (germline): SGHNT, YYREEE (reference sequence). There are 16 residues in the CDR3. V shed 0 bases, J shed 8 bases, and the junction held 10 bases outside the gene matches. CDR3 bases: TGTGCCAGCAGCTTGGGACAGGGTTTATGGGCAGGGGAGCTGTTTTTT. Translating it yields CASSLGQGLWAGELFF.

This chain links TRBV7-9 with TRBJ1-1; 8 bases align to TRBD1. Germline lookup yields CDR1 SEHNR and CDR2 FQNEAQ (reference sequence). The CDR3 has 16 residues. J gave up 5 bases and V 6 bases, and 14 bases lay outside the gene matches. The DNA of the CDR3 is TGTGCCAGCAGACACAACGGCCCAGGGGGCGGGACTGAAGCTTTCTTT. Its protein is CASRHNGPGGGTEAFF.

The rearrangement links TRBV5-1 to TRBJ2-7, with 12 positions matching TRBD1. Germline V CDR1 and CDR2: SGHRS, YFSETQ. The CDR3 runs 16 residues. V trimming: 4 bases; J trimming: 4 bases; junction bases outside the gene matches: 9. The CDR3 nucleotides are TGCGCCAGCAGCCCCATGGGACAGGGGGCCATTTACGAGCAGTACTTC. Encoded protein: CASSPMGQGAIYEQYF.

The CDR3 region has the DNA TGTGCCAGCAGCGGGAGGCTGGGAAATCAGCCCCAGCATTTT. Its protein is CASSGRLGNQPQHF. The chain links TRBV5-5 to TRBJ1-5; D not certain. Trimming removed 4 bases at V and 4 bases at J, with 12 bases between. CDR3 size: 14 residues. The V gene's germline CDR1 is SGHKS and CDR2 YYEKEE (reference sequence).

The chain links TRBV27 to TRBJ2-1; TRBD1 aligns across 7 bases. Germline CDR1 MNHEY, CDR2 SMNVEV (reference sequence). The CDR3 covers 15 residues. After removal of 1 base from V and 4 bases from J, the junction contained 4 bases not matched to a gene. CDR3 coding DNA: TGTGCCAGCAGTTTATACCGGGACAGATACAATGAGCAGTTCTTC. Its protein product is CASSLYRDRYNEQFF.

The rearrangement uses TRBV5-4 and TRBJ2-7; D not certain. V lost 1 base, J lost 0 bases, and 5 bases lay in between. Germline CDR1 SGHNT, CDR2 YYREEE (reference sequence). The CDR3 spans 13 residues. CDR3 in amino acids: CASSLSYSYEQYF. CDR3 DNA sequence: TGTGCCAGCAGCTTGTCTTACTCCTACGAGCAGTACTTC. The complete variable domain, with remaining parts taken from reference TRBV5-4 and TRBJ2-7, reads ETGVTQSPTHLIKTRGQQVTLRCSSQSGHNTVSWYQQALGQGPQFIFQYYREEENGRGNFPPRFSGLQFPNYSSELNVNALELDDSALYLCASSLSYSYEQYFGPGTRLTVT.

This sequence joins TRBV7-3 and TRBJ2-7; D uncertain. This CDR3 has 13 amino acids. Trimming took 1 base from V and 6 from J, leaving 10 bases between them. Germline CDR1 is SGHTA and CDR2 is FQGTGA. CDR3: CASSLIGLGEQYF. The DNA of the CDR3 is TGTGCCAGCAGCTTAATAGGGTTAGGCGAGCAGTACTTC.

The table lists this clone with a count of one. V is TRBV10-3 and J is TRBJ2-7; the D gene is possibly TRBD1 (6 bases). The CDR3 is 15 amino acids. The germline V gene encodes CDR1 ENHRY and CDR2 SYGVKD. The V gene lost 2 bases and the J gene lost 2 bases, with 13 bases spanning the gap. DNA of the CDR3: TGTGCCATCAGTGAGGACAGGTCCATCGCCTACGAGCAGTACTTC. Its translation: CAISEDRSIAYEQYF.

The chain is built from TRBV18 and TRBJ1-1; no definite D call. Germline lookup yields CDR1 KGHSH and CDR2 LQKENI. Trimming stripped 3 bases from V and 0 bases from J, with 11 bases between. The CDR3 sequence is 15 residues long. The CDR3 region has the DNA TGTGCCAGCTCACCCCGGGGTATCATGAACACTGAAGCTTTCTTT. It is translated as CASSPRGIMNTEAFF. The full variable domain, completed using reference TRBV18 and TRBJ1-1, is NAGVMQNPRHLVRRRGQEARLRCSPMKGHSHVYWYRQLPEEGLKFMVYLQKENIIDESGMPKERFSAEFPKEGPSILRIQQVVRGDSAAYFCASSPRGIMNTEAFFGQGTRLTVV.

V is TRBV10-3 and J is TRBJ2-1, with D possibly matching TRBD2 (6 bases). Trimming took off 2 bases at V and 4 bases at J, with 12 bases between the two ends. The CDR3 runs 15 residues. Germline CDR1 reads ENHRY; CDR2 reads SYGVKD. The CDR3 DNA reads as TGTGCCATCAGTGAGCCCGGAGGGGAGTACAATGAGCAGTTCTTC. Protein: CAISEPGGEYNEQFF.

The chain uses TRBV18 and TRBJ1-1; D possibly corresponds to TRBD1 (5 bases). Germline V CDR1 and CDR2: KGHSH, LQKENI. The V gene lost 6 bases and the J gene lost 5 bases, with 13 bases spanning the gap. The CDR3 spans 13 residues. This CDR3 is CASSSQGRTEAFF. Here the CDR3 DNA reads TGTGCCAGCTCGAGTCAGGGAAGGACTGAAGCTTTCTTT.

The J gene is TRBJ2-7, the V gene TRBV5-1; D is possibly TRBD1 (6 bases). The germline V gene encodes CDR1 SGHRS and CDR2 YFSETQ. The CDR3 extends over 13 amino acids. Trimming took 4 bases from V and 2 from J, leaving 10 bases between them. CDR3 loop: CASSQQGPYEQYF. CDR3 coding DNA: TGCGCCAGCAGCCAACAGGGCCCCTACGAGCAGTACTTC.

V usage is TRBV10-3 and J usage is TRBJ2-7; 9 nucleotides match TRBD1. This CDR3 has 14 residues. Germline loops: CDR1 ENHRY, CDR2 SYGVKD. Germline trimming cut 6 bases from V and 6 bases from J; bases unmatched to any gene: 9. The CDR3 region has the DNA TGTGCCATCAGAGATCAGGGACAGGGATCCGAGCAGTACTTC. Translated, it gives CAIRDQGQGSEQYF.